Below are 10 T cell receptor beta chains sequenced from a single sample in a study of shared clonotypes between healthy human individuals. Generated by immunoSEQ multiplex PCR, the TCRdb table keeps only in-frame clones and is missing some. The table lists more than 2,000,000 clones, more than 90% of them singletons. The material sequenced was naive CD4+ T cells sorted from blood. Described subset: CD45RA+ positively selected. Receptor source: a young man in good health.

The chain carries TRBV9 and TRBJ2-7, with D unclear. The CDR3 length is 13 residues. V lost 3 bases and J 7 bases, leaving 14 bases between the germline ends. Germline values: CDR1 SGDLS, CDR2 YYNGEE. The CDR3 protein is CASSARYFGEQYF. For the CDR3, the DNA is TGTGCCAGCAGCGCCCGGTACTTTGGGGAGCAGTACTTC.

With respect to this clone: Other nucleotide sequences from this sample produce the same CDR3. V and J are TRBV7-2 and TRBJ2-2; D is unresolved. The CDR3 contains 15 residues. Trimming removed 1 base at V and 1 base at J, with 7 bases between. Germline values: CDR1 SGHTA, CDR2 FQGNSA. The CDR3 DNA reads as TGTGCCAGCAGCTTAGGCCTCGGGAACACCGGGGAGCTGTTTTTT. This gives the protein CASSLGLGNTGELFF.

The table lists this clone with a count of one. Other DNA sequences of this sample code for an identical CDR3. The chain links TRBV2 to TRBJ2-1, with TRBD2 identical over 10 bases. V gave up 7 bases and J gave up 0 bases; unmatched junction bases: 3. Germline CDR1 reads SNHLY; CDR2 reads FYNNEI. This CDR3 is built from 15 residues. The CDR3 loop is CASILAGGSYNEQFF. The CDR3, as DNA: TGTGCCAGCATATTAGCGGGGGGCTCCTACAATGAGCAGTTCTTC.

The table lists this clone with a count of one. The rearrangement links TRBV7-6 to TRBJ2-5, with D possibly matching TRBD1 (5 bases). Trimming cost V 2 bases and J 2 bases, with 15 bases left between them. There are 16 residues in the CDR3. Germline V gene data show CDR1 as SGHVS and CDR2 as FNYEAQ. In DNA, the CDR3 is TGTGCCAGCAGCTTATACGGTTTGGGGCGGCAAGAGACCCAGTACTTC. Translation gives CASSLYGLGRQETQYF.

The chain carries TRBV7-2 and TRBJ2-7, with TRBD2 identical over 7 bases. The J segment lost 4 bases and the V segment lost 0 bases, leaving 6 bases of the junction unmatched. There are 15 residues in the CDR3. Germline values: CDR1 SGHTA, CDR2 FQGNSA. This CDR3 reads CASSLAGGPEYEQYF. For the CDR3, the DNA is TGTGCCAGCAGCTTAGCGGGAGGGCCGGAATACGAGCAGTACTTC. Looking up the rest from reference TRBV7-2 and TRBJ2-7 gives the full variable domain: GAGVSQSPSNKVTEKGKDVELRCDPISGHTALYWYRQSLGQGLEFLIYFQGNSAPDKSGLPSDRFSAERTGGSVSTLTIQRTQQEDSAVYLCASSLAGGPEYEQYFGPGTRLTVT.

This rearrangement joins TRBV4-1 to TRBJ2-2; 7 nucleotides match TRBD1. The J segment lost 5 bases and the V segment lost 5 bases, leaving 11 bases of the junction unmatched. Per the germline V gene, CDR1 is MGHRA and CDR2 is YSYEKL. CDR3 length equals 16 residues. The CDR3 region is CASSDVLSGGTGELFF. The CDR3 nucleotides read TGCGCCAGCAGCGACGTACTGTCAGGGGGAACCGGGGAGCTGTTTTTT.

With respect to this clone: Other DNA sequences in the sample encode the same CDR3. J is TRBJ1-4 and V is TRBV28; D gene ambiguous. Germline CDR1 MDHEN, CDR2 SYDVKM. The CDR3 is 11 residues long. V was clipped by 5 bases and J by 5 bases, with 3 bases between them. CDR3 loop: CASSANEKLFF. CDR3 nucleotides: TGTGCCAGCAGTGCGAATGAAAAACTGTTTTTT.

The chain has TRBV30 and TRBJ1-2; 8 nucleotides line up with TRBD1. Trimming took 7 bases from V and 4 from J; bases not matched to a gene: 8. Germline V CDR1 and CDR2: GTSNPN, SVGIG (reference sequence). The CDR3 spans 13 residues. The CDR3: CAYRTGSVYGYTF. As DNA, the CDR3 is TGTGCCTACCGGACAGGGTCGGTCTATGGCTACACCTTC.

The chain has TRBV20-1 and TRBJ2-1; no clear D gene. With 1 base removed from V and 8 bases from J, the gap between germline ends came to 3 bases. The germline gives CDR1 DFQATT, CDR2 SNEGSKA (reference sequence). The CDR3 is 10 residues long. The chain's CDR3 is CSARVHEQFF. CDR3 sequence (DNA): TGCAGTGCTAGAGTCCATGAGCAGTTCTTC.

The chain links TRBV6-6 to TRBJ2-3, with 7 bases matching TRBD2. Looked up from germline, CDR1 is MNHNY and CDR2 is SVGAGI (reference sequence). The CDR3 runs 14 residues. V lost 6 bases and J lost 0; bases outside the gene matches: 3. The CDR3: CASRGLSSTDTQYF. The DNA for the CDR3 is TGTGCCAGCAGGGGACTATCAAGCACAGATACGCAGTATTTT.